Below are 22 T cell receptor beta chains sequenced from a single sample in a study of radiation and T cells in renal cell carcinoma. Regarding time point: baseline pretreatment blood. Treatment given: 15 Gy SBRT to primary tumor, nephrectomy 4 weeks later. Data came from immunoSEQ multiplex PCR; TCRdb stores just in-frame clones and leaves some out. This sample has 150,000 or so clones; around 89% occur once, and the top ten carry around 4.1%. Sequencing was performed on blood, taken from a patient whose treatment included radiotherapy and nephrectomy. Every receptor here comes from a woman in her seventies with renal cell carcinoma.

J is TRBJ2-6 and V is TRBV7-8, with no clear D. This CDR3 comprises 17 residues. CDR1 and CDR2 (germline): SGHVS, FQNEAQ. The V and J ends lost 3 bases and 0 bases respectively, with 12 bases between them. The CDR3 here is CASSFGRFSSGANVLTF. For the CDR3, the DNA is TGTGCCAGCAGCTTCGGACGGTTTAGCTCTGGGGCCAACGTCCTGACTTTC.

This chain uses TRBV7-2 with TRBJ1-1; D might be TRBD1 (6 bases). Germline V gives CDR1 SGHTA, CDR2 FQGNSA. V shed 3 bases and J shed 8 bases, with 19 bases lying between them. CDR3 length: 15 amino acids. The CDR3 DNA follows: TGTGCCAGCAGCTTGGGGGCGGGCCCGGCTTTAGAAGCTTTCTTT. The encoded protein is CASSLGAGPALEAFF. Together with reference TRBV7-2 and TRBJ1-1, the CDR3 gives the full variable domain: GAGVSQSPSNKVTEKGKDVELRCDPISGHTALYWYRQSLGQGLEFLIYFQGNSAPDKSGLPSDRFSAERTGGSVSTLTIQRTQQEDSAVYLCASSLGAGPALEAFFGQGTRLTVV.

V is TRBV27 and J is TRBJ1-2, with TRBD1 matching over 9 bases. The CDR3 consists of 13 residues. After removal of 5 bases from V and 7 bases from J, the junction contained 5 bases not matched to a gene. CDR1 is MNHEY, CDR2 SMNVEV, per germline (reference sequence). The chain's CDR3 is CASSNRDRAGYTF. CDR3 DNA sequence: TGTGCCAGCAGTAACAGGGACAGGGCTGGCTACACCTTC.

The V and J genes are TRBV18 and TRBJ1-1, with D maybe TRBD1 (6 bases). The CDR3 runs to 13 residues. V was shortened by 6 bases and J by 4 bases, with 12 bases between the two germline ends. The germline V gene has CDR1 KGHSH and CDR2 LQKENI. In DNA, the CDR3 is TGTGCCAGCTCTCAACAGGGAGGCACTGAAGCTTTCTTT. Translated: CASSQQGGTEAFF.

The CDR3 spells CASSLNRGLGEQFF. CDR3 nucleotides: TGTGCCAGCAGCTTAAACAGGGGTTTAGGTGAGCAGTTCTTC. The chain couples TRBV7-8 to TRBJ2-1, with TRBD1 matching over 7 bases. Losses at the gene ends were 2 bases for V and 9 bases for J; bases not matched to a gene: 7. There are 14 residues in the CDR3. Germline V lookup: CDR1 SGHVS, CDR2 FQNEAQ. Together with reference TRBV7-8 and TRBJ2-1, the CDR3 gives the full variable domain: GAGVSQSPRYKVAKRGQDVALRCDPISGHVSLFWYQQALGQGPEFLTYFQNEAQLDKSGLPSDRFFAERPEGSVSTLKIQRTQQEDSAVYLCASSLNRGLGEQFFGPGTRLTVL.

CDR3 nucleotide sequence: TGTGCCAGCAGCTTAAGCTCCTACGAGCAGTACTTC. This translates into CASSLSSYEQYF. The rearrangement uses TRBV5-6 and TRBJ2-7; D remains ambiguous. Per the germline V gene, CDR1 is SGHDT and CDR2 is YYEEEE. This CDR3 region has 12 residues. The V end lost 2 bases, the J end lost 0 bases, and 3 bases lay between the germline ends.

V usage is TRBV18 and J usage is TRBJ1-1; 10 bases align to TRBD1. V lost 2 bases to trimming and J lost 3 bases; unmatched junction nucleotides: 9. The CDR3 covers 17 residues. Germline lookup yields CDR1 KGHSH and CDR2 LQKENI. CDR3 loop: CASSPIPTGGMDTEAFF. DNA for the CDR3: TGTGCCAGCTCACCAATCCCGACAGGGGGCATGGACACTGAAGCTTTCTTT.

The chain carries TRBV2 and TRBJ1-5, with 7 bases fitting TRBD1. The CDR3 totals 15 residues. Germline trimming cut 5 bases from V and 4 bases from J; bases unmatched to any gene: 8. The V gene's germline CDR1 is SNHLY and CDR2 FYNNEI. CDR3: CASSSTGATNQPQHF. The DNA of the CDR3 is TGTGCCAGCAGTTCTACAGGGGCCACTAATCAGCCCCAGCATTTT.

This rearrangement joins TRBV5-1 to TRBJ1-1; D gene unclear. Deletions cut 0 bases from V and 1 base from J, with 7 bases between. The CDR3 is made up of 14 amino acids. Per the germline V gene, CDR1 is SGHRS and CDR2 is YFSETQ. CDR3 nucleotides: TGCGCCAGCAGCTTGGTGTCAGGGAACACTGAAGCTTTCTTT. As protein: CASSLVSGNTEAFF.

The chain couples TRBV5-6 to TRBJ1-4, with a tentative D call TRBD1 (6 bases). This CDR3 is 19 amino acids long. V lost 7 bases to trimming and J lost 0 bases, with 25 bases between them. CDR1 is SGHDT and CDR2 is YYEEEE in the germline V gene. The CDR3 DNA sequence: TGTGCCAGCGTCACCTCTTCTCATACAGGGATCGCAACTAATGAAAAACTGTTTTTT. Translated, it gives CASVTSSHTGIATNEKLFF.

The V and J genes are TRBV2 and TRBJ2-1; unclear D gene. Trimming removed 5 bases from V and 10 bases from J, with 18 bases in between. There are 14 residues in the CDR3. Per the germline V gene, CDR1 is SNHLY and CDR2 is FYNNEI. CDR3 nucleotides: TGTGCCAGCAGTCCCCGATCCGTTTTAGTCGAGCAGTTCTTC. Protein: CASSPRSVLVEQFF.

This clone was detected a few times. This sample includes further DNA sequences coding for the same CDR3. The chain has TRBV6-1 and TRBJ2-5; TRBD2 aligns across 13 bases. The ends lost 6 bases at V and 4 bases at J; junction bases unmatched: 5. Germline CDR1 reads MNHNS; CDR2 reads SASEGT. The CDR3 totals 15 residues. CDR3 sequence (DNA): TGTGCCAGCAGCTCACTAGCGGGGGGGCGAGAGACCCAGTACTTC. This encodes CASSSLAGGRETQYF.

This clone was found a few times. CDR3 protein: CASSTPGVTGELFF. The CDR3 DNA follows: TGTGCCAGCAGCACACCAGGGGTCACCGGGGAGCTGTTTTTT. The rearrangement uses TRBV7-9 and TRBJ2-2; a possible D gene is TRBD1 (6 bases). CDR1 SEHNR and CDR2 FQNEAQ come from the germline V gene (reference sequence). V was trimmed by 5 bases and J by 4 bases, leaving 11 bases between them. This CDR3 contains 14 residues.

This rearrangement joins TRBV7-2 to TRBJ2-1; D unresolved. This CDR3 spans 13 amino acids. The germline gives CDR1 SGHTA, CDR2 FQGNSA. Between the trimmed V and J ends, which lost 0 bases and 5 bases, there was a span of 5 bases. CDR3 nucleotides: TGTGCCAGCAGCTTAGCCCTAAACAATGAGCAGTTCTTC. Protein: CASSLALNNEQFF.

CDR3 amino acids: CASSFFDNSDGYTF. As DNA, the CDR3 is TGTGCCAGCAGCTTTTTCGATAACAGTGATGGCTACACCTTC. This chain joins TRBV7-9 and TRBJ1-2; D not resolved. V was pared by 3 bases and J by 6 bases, with 14 bases between. Germline V gives CDR1 SEHNR, CDR2 FQNEAQ (reference sequence). The CDR3 runs to 14 residues.

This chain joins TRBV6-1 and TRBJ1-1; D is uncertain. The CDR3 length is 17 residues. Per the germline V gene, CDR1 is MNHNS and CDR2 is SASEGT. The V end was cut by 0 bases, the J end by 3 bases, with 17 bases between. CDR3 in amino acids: CASSEAGVGGSYTEAFF. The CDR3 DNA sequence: TGTGCCAGCAGTGAAGCGGGAGTAGGTGGCAGCTACACTGAAGCTTTCTTT.

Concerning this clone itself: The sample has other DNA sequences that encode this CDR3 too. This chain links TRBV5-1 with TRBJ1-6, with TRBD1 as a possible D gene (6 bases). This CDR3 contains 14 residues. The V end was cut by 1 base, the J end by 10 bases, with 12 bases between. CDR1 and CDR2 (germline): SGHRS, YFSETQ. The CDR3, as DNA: TGCGCCAGCAGCTTGAAACAGGGTAACTCACCCCTCCACTTT. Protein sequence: CASSLKQGNSPLHF.

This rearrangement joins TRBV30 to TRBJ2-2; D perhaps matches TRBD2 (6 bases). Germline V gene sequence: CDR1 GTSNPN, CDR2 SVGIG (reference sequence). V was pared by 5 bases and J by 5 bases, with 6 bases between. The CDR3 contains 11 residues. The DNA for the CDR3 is TGTGCCTGGGCGGGGACCGGGGAGCTGTTTTTT. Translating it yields CAWAGTGELFF.

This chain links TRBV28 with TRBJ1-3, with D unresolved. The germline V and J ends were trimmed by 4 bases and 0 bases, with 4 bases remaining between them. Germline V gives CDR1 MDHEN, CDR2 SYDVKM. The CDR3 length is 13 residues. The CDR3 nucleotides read TGTGCCAGCAGTTGGGGCTCTGGAAACACCATATATTTT. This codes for CASSWGSGNTIYF.

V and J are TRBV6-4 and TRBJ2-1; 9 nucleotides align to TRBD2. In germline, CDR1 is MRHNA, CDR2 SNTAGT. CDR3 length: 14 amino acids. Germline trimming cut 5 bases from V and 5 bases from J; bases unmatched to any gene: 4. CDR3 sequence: CASSRRGGDNEQFF. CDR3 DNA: TGTGCCAGCAGTCGGCGGGGGGGAGACAATGAGCAGTTCTTC.

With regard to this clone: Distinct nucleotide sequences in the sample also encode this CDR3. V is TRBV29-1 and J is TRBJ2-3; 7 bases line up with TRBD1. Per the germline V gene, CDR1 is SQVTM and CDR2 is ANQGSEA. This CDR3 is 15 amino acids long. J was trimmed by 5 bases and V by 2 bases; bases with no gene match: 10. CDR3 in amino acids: CSVENTGEGIDTQYF. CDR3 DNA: TGCAGCGTTGAAAACACAGGGGAAGGAATAGATACGCAGTATTTT.

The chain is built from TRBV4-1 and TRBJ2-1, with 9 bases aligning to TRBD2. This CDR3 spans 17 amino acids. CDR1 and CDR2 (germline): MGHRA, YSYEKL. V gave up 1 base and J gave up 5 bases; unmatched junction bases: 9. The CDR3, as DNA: TGCGCCAGCAGCCAAGTAGTCACTAGCGGGTTAAACAATGAGCAGTTCTTC. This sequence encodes CASSQVVTSGLNNEQFF.